The 5 T cell receptor beta chains below come from one sample, sequenced in a study of shared clonotypes between healthy human individuals. The data were produced by immunoSEQ multiplex PCR, yet TCRdb's version contains in-frame clones alone and is incomplete. In the table there are millions of clones, 90% to 95% of which are singletons. Sequenced material: naive CD4+ T cells sorted from blood. The subset: CD45RA+ positively selected. The receptors were sampled from a man aged 18 to 30 in good health.

This clone was detected a few times. Other DNA sequences in the same sample also yield this CDR3. The chain recombines TRBV18 with TRBJ1-5, with 8 bases lining up with TRBD1. CDR1 KGHSH and CDR2 LQKENI come from the germline V gene. The CDR3 has 13 amino acids. The J segment lost 7 bases and the V segment lost 3 bases, leaving 2 bases of the junction unmatched. CDR3 residues: CASSPDRGQPQHF. In DNA, the CDR3 is TGTGCCAGCTCACCTGACAGGGGACAGCCCCAGCATTTT.

The chain has TRBV27 and TRBJ1-2; D may be TRBD1 (6 bases). Germline assignment: CDR1 MNHEY and CDR2 SMNVEV (reference sequence). This CDR3 has 15 amino acids. The V gene lost 3 bases and the J gene lost 0 bases, with 11 bases spanning the gap. CDR3 sequence reads: CASSFEGTTNYGYTF. The CDR3 nucleotides are TGTGCCAGCAGTTTTGAGGGGACAACTAACTATGGCTACACCTTC.

Concerning this clone itself: Within the sample, other DNA sequences also encode this same CDR3. The chain combines TRBV11-2 with TRBJ2-1; no clear D gene. Germline CDR1 SGHAT, CDR2 FQNNGV. V lost 0 bases and J lost 10, with 7 bases in between. The CDR3 has 12 residues. CDR3 DNA sequence: TGTGCCAGCAGCTTAGAAGTGGGAGAGCAGTTCTTC. This sequence encodes CASSLEVGEQFF.

This CDR3 is CASRLTGAGEQYF. In DNA, the CDR3 is TGTGCCAGCAGACTAACAGGGGCGGGCGAGCAGTACTTC. V and J are TRBV4-2 and TRBJ2-7; 7 bases map to TRBD1. V dropped 6 bases and J dropped 6; count of bases not matched to a gene: 8. Germline CDR1 LGHNA, CDR2 YNFKEQ. The CDR3 loop spans 13 amino acids.

This chain uses TRBV6-1 with TRBJ2-3, with 7 bases lining up with TRBD1. Trimming took 11 bases from V and 7 from J; bases not matched to a gene: 12. Germline CDR1 is MNHNS and CDR2 is SASEGT. The CDR3 loop spans 13 amino acids. The CDR3 here is CAGNRQGENTQYF. CDR3 sequence (DNA): TGTGCCGGGAACCGACAGGGTGAAAATACGCAGTATTTT.